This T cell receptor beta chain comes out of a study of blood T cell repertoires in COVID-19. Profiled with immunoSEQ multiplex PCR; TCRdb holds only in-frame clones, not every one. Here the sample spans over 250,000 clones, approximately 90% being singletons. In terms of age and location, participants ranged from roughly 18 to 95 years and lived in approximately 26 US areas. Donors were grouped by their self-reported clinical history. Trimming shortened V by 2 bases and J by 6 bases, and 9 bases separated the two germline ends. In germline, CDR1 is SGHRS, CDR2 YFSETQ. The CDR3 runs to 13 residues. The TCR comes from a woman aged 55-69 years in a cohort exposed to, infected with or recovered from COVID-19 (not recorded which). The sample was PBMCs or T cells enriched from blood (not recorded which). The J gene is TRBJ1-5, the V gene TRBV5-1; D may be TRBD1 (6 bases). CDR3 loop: CASSLGGSQPQHF. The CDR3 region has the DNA TGCGCCAGCAGCTTAGGGGGAAGTCAGCCCCAGCATTTT.